This entry is about one T cell receptor (beta chain). What it binds is not known. This sample was taken from a study of CXCR3-negative and CXCR3-positive naive CD8 T cells. Study-wide results and caveats: Diversity ran similarly high across both naive subsets but far lower in memory CD8+ cells. Cryopreserved PBMCs had partly decreased CXCR3 expression; fresh PBMCs were used in most assays. Against CXCR3-negative naive cells, CXCR3-positive naive cells showed more hydrophobic TRB CDR3s.

CDR1 is MGHRA and CDR2 is YSYEKL in the germline V gene. The CDR3 extends over 17 amino acids. cDNA libraries for TRB were generated by 5' RACE incorporating UMI labels. TCRdb re-called the 5' RACE reads and gives one entry per CDR3 protein, without DNA. This repertoire includes fewer than 80,000 distinct CDR3 sequences. Cells that were CD45RO-CCR7+CD27+CD95- constituted naive CD8+ T cells. The chain is built from TRBV4-1 and TRBJ2-1; the D call from TCRdb, TRBD2, cannot be confirmed without DNA. This receptor was obtained from a human donor in good health. Some clones in this sample may be carry-over from other donors' samples. The sequenced sample was naive CXCR3- CD8+ T cells from blood. This sample's subset: CD45RO-CCR7+CD27+CD95- naive CD8+ T cells lacking CXCR3 (TNR3-). This CDR3 reads CASSQVASGPSYNEQFF.